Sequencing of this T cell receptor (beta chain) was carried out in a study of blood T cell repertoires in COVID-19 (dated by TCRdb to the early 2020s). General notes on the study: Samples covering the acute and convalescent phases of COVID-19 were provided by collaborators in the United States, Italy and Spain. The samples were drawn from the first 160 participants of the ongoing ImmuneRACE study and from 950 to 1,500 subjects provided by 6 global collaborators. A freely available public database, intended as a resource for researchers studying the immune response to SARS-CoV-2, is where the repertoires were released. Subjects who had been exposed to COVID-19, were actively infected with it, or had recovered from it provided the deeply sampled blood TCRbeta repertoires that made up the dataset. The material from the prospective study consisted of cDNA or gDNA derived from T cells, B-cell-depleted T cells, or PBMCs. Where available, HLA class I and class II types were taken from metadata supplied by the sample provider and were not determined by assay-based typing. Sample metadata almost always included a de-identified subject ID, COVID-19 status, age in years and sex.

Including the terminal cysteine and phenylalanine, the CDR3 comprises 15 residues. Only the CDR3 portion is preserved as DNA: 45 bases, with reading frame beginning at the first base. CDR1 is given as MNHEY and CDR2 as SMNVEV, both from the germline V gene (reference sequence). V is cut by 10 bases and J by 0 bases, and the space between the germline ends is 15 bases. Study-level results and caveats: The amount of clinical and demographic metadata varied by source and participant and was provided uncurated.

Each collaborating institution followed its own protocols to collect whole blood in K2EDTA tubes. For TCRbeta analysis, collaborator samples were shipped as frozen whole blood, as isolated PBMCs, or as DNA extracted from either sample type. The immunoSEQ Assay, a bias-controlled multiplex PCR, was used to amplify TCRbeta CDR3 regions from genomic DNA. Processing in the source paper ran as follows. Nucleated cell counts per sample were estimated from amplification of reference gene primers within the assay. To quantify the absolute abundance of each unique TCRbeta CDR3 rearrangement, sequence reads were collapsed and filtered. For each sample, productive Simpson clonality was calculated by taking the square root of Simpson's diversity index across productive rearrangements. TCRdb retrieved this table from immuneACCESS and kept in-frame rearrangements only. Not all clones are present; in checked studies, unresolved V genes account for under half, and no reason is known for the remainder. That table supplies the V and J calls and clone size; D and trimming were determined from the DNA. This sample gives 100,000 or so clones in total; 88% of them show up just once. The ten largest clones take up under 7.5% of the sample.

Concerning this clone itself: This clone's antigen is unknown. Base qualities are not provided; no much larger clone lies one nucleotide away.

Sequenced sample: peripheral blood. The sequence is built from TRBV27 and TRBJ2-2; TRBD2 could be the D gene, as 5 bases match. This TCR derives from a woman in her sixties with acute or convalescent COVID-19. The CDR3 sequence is CATRFGGANTGELFF. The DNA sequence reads TGTGCCACCCGTTTCGGAGGCGCGAACACCGGGGAGCTGTTTTTT.